The source of this T cell receptor (beta chain) is a study of T cells in Graves' hyperthyroidism and ophthalmopathy. This clonotype was seen many times. This CDR3 is 15 amino acids long. Trimming stripped 2 bases from V and 7 bases from J, with 17 bases between. The germline CDR1 and CDR2 sequences are MNHEY and SVGEGT. The TCR beta CDR3 regions underwent amplification using RNA transcripts as the source. The HTBI set primed first-round TCR CDR3 RT-PCR. Using its own MiXCR run on the multiplex PCR reads, TCRdb lists one record per CDR3 protein. The sample lists around 340,000 distinct CDR3 sequences, approximately 15% seen once, with around 23% in the top ten.

This clonotype was sampled from a woman younger than 45 with Graves' hyperthyroidism. The chain joins TRBV6-2 or TRBV6-3 to TRBJ1-2; D may be TRBD1 (5 bases). Input material: blood. In nucleotides, the CDR3 is TGTGCCAGCAGTTACCAACAGGTCCCGGAGGTTGGCTACACCTTC. This sequence encodes CASSYQQVPEVGYTF.